This T cell receptor beta chain appears in the sequencing data of a study of T cells in Graves' hyperthyroidism and ophthalmopathy. There were TCR beta CDR3 regions amplified from RNA transcripts. Initially, a first-round RT-PCR of the TCR CDR3 employed the HTBI primer set. TCRdb itself ran the multiplex PCR reads through MiXCR, one entry per CDR3 protein. The sample contains hundreds of thousands of distinct CDR3 sequences, roughly 13% of which appear only once. This clonotype appeared many times. In the ophthalmopathy cohort, Clinical Activity Score was at least 3, NOSPECS grade at least 4, and duration under 3 months. The CDR3 runs 14 residues. Germline V gene data show CDR1 as SGHTA and CDR2 as FQGNSA. V was clipped by 5 bases and J by 8 bases, with 18 bases between them.

The sequenced material came from blood. This TCR was sampled from a woman between 35 and 50 years old with Graves' ophthalmopathy. The rearrangement uses TRBV7-2 and TRBJ1-2; D might be TRBD1 (5 bases). CDR3: CASSPDPRPGGYTF. The CDR3 DNA reads TGTGCCAGCAGCCCCGACCCTCGCCCAGGGGGCTACACCTTC.